This T cell receptor beta chain stems from a study of cytomegalovirus exposure and HLA in healthy donors. With 60 Vbeta and 13 Jbeta primers, the PCR was carried out. Clones were read by immunoSEQ multiplex PCR, and TCRdb kept only the in-frame ones, dropping some. The table has approximately 76,000 clones, around 80% seen once; the top ten hold about 2.5%. The V end was cut by 5 bases, the J end by 2 bases, with 11 bases between. The CDR3 has 13 residues. Germline V gene lookup returns CDR1 SQVTM and CDR2 ANQGSEA. This receptor was identified in a man between 25 and 39 years old in good health and CMV-seronegative. The chain recombines TRBV29-1 with TRBJ2-3; a possible D gene is TRBD2 (5 bases). Sequencing was done on a sample of PBMCs. The CDR3 region has the DNA TGCAGCGTTAGGGCGGGCGTCACAGATACGCAGTATTTT. Protein sequence: CSVRAGVTDTQYF.